The next 31 T cell receptor beta chains were all read from a single sample in a study of control samples from healthy donors and cancer patients. Clones were read by immunoSEQ multiplex PCR, and TCRdb kept only the in-frame ones, dropping some. This repertoire shows roughly 190,000 clones, 90% to 95% found once; its top ten account for roughly 1.6%. Sequenced: blood. The receptors originated from a woman aged 30 to 39 in good health.

This chain uses TRBV28 with TRBJ2-1, with D unresolved. This CDR3 is 12 amino acids long. V was shortened by 6 bases and J by 4 bases, with 7 bases between the two germline ends. The V gene's germline CDR1 is MDHEN and CDR2 SYDVKM. The CDR3 spells CASRLTYNEQFF. The CDR3 nucleotides read TGTGCCAGCAGGCTAACGTACAATGAGCAGTTCTTC.

As to this clone: Other nucleotide sequences from this sample produce the same CDR3. The chain is built from TRBV5-1 and TRBJ2-2, with 10 bases fitting TRBD2. The CDR3 has 16 amino acids. Germline lookup yields CDR1 SGHRS and CDR2 YFSETQ. The trim removed 4 bases at V and 0 bases at J, leaving 3 bases unmatched. The CDR3 loop is CASSLTSGANTGELFF. DNA of the CDR3: TGCGCCAGCAGCCTCACTAGCGGGGCGAACACCGGGGAGCTGTTTTTT. Full variable domain (remainder filled in from reference TRBV5-1 and TRBJ2-2): KAGVTQTPRYLIKTRGQQVTLSCSPISGHRSVSWYQQTPGQGLQFLFEYFSETQRNKGNFPGRFSGRQFSNSRSEMNVSTLELGDSALYLCASSLTSGANTGELFFGEGSRLTVL.

V is TRBV7-3 and J is TRBJ2-6; 7 positions agree with TRBD1. The ends lost 0 bases at V and 4 bases at J; junction bases unmatched: 6. Germline loops: CDR1 SGHTA, CDR2 FQGTGA. The CDR3 is 17 amino acids. CDR3 sequence reads: CASSLTSQGRGANVLTF. CDR3 DNA: TGTGCCAGCAGCTTAACGTCACAGGGGCGAGGGGCCAACGTCCTGACTTTC.

V and J are TRBV9 and TRBJ2-1, with 13 positions matching TRBD2. The CDR3 consists of 13 residues. V shed 7 bases and J 7 bases; nucleotides not matched to a gene: 2. From germline, CDR1 is SGDLS and CDR2 YYNGEE. Here the CDR3 reads CASGTSGVNEQFF. Here the CDR3 DNA reads TGTGCCAGCGGGACTAGCGGGGTGAATGAGCAGTTCTTC. Drawing the rest from reference TRBV9 and TRBJ2-1, the complete variable domain is DSGVTQTPKHLITATGQRVTLRCSPRSGDLSVYWYQQSLDQGLQFLIQYYNGEERAKGNILERFSAQQFPDLHSELNLSSLELGDSALYFCASGTSGVNEQFFGPGTRLTVL.

V is TRBV28 and J is TRBJ2-7; 10 bases are shared with TRBD1. The CDR3 consists of 15 residues. Germline V gene lookup returns CDR1 MDHEN and CDR2 SYDVKM. J lost 1 base, V lost 5 bases, and 5 bases had no gene match. DNA for the CDR3: TGTGCCAGCAGTAAAGACAGGGGGCCTTCCTACGAGCAGTACTTC. This codes for CASSKDRGPSYEQYF.

V gene TRBV7-9 combines with J gene TRBJ2-7; 10 bases agree with TRBD1. V shed 5 bases, J shed 2 bases, and the junction held 6 bases outside the gene matches. This CDR3 region has 15 residues. CDR1 is SEHNR, CDR2 FQNEAQ, per germline (reference sequence). In nucleotides, the CDR3 is TGTGCCAGCAGCGGCCGGGACAGGGGTACCTACGAGCAGTACTTC. It specifies CASSGRDRGTYEQYF.

The rearrangement joins TRBV4-1 to TRBJ2-1; 16 nucleotides line up with TRBD2. V lost 4 bases and J lost 0; bases outside the gene matches: 3. The CDR3 spans 18 residues. Germline V gene sequence: CDR1 MGHRA, CDR2 YSYEKL. The CDR3 DNA reads as TGCGCCAGCAGCCCGGGACTAGCGGGGGGGAGCTCCTACAATGAGCAGTTCTTC. It encodes CASSPGLAGGSSYNEQFF.

The rearrangement uses TRBV5-5 and TRBJ1-2; TRBD1 aligns across 7 bases. J was trimmed by 3 bases and V by 0 bases; bases with no gene match: 2. Germline V gene data show CDR1 as SGHKS and CDR2 as YYEKEE (reference sequence). The CDR3 spans 14 residues. The CDR3 loop reads CASSLEGAHYGYTF. The CDR3 nucleotides are TGTGCCAGCAGCTTGGAGGGGGCTCACTATGGCTACACCTTC.

Comments on this clone: Distinct nucleotide sequences in the sample also encode this CDR3. The CDR3 DNA is TGTGCCAGCAGTTCGAGCGGGGGCACAGATACGCAGTATTTT. Protein: CASSSSGGTDTQYF. The chain links TRBV2 to TRBJ2-3, with 7 bases matching TRBD2. Per germline, CDR1 SNHLY and CDR2 FYNNEI. The CDR3 covers 14 residues. With 5 bases clipped from V and 1 base from J, the junction kept 3 bases outside the gene matches.

J is TRBJ2-1 and V is TRBV4-2, with a possible D match to TRBD2 (6 bases). Germline CDR1 is LGHNA and CDR2 is YNFKEQ. The CDR3 covers 14 residues. The V end lost 0 bases, the J end lost 6 bases, and 9 bases lay between the germline ends. The CDR3 nucleotides are TGTGCCAGCAGCCAAGAGGCACTAGCCAATGAGCAGTTCTTC. Amino acid sequence: CASSQEALANEQFF.

The chain joins TRBV5-5 to TRBJ1-5; 8 bases fit TRBD1. Trimming took 4 bases from V and 1 from J; bases not matched to a gene: 7. In germline, CDR1 is SGHKS, CDR2 YYEKEE (reference sequence). This CDR3 is built from 16 residues. The chain's CDR3 is CASSPDRVRSNQPQHF. CDR3 bases: TGTGCCAGCAGCCCGGACAGGGTGCGAAGCAATCAGCCCCAGCATTTT.

This sequence joins TRBV7-2 and TRBJ2-1, with 10 bases lining up with TRBD1. Germline V gives CDR1 SGHTA, CDR2 FQGNSA. V gave up 1 base and J gave up 5 bases; unmatched junction bases: 2. This CDR3 is 15 amino acids long. Here the CDR3 DNA reads TGTGCCAGCAGCTTAGGACAGGGGGCAAACAATGAGCAGTTCTTC. Translating gives CASSLGQGANNEQFF. The complete variable domain, with remaining parts taken from reference TRBV7-2 and TRBJ2-1, reads GAGVSQSPSNKVTEKGKDVELRCDPISGHTALYWYRQSLGQGLEFLIYFQGNSAPDKSGLPSDRFSAERTGGSVSTLTIQRTQQEDSAVYLCASSLGQGANNEQFFGPGTRLTVL.

The gene calls are TRBV28 and TRBJ2-2, with 9 bases matching TRBD2. V lost 6 bases to trimming and J lost 4 bases; unmatched junction nucleotides: 9. Germline-derived CDR1 and CDR2 are MDHEN and SYDVKM. The CDR3 runs 16 residues. CDR3 DNA sequence: TGTGCCAGCAGCGACCACGGGCGGGGGGGCACCGGGGAGCTGTTTTTT. Amino acid sequence: CASSDHGRGGTGELFF.

This rearrangement joins TRBV12-3 or TRBV12-4 to TRBJ2-1, with TRBD1 matching over 8 bases. The CDR3 length is 13 residues. J gave up 10 bases and V 6 bases, and 8 bases lay outside the gene matches. As DNA, the CDR3 is TGTGCCAGCAGCCCGGACAGGGCTAGGGAGCAGTTCTTC. The encoded protein is CASSPDRAREQFF.

CDR3 coding DNA: TGTGCCAGCAGCAAAAAAAACTACGAGCAGTACTTC. Translation: CASSKKNYEQYF. The gene calls are TRBV21-1 and TRBJ2-7. TRBV21-1 is a pseudogene locus. This CDR3 is 12 amino acids long.

The chain combines TRBV27 with TRBJ2-3; 9 nucleotides align to TRBD2. CDR1 is MNHEY, CDR2 SMNVEV, per germline (reference sequence). The CDR3 contains 14 residues. J gave up 1 base and V 7 bases, and 3 bases lay outside the gene matches. The CDR3: CASNLAGGTDTQYF. CDR3 in DNA: TGTGCCAGCAACTTAGCGGGAGGCACAGATACGCAGTATTTT.

The rearrangement uses TRBV7-9 and TRBJ2-5, with D unresolved. The CDR3 totals 13 residues. Trimming shortened V by 6 bases and J by 5 bases, and 13 bases separated the two germline ends. Germline assignment: CDR1 SEHNR and CDR2 FQNEAQ (reference sequence). The DNA of the CDR3 is TGTGCCAGCAGGAAGTTAATAGTCGAGACCCAGTACTTC. It translates to CASRKLIVETQYF.

The V gene is TRBV19, the J gene TRBJ1-5; tentatively, D is TRBD1 (6 bases). V lost 3 bases and J 6 bases, leaving 15 bases between the germline ends. CDR1 and CDR2 from the germline V gene are LNHDA and SQIVND (reference sequence). This CDR3 has 15 amino acids. CDR3 sequence: CASSMTGRGGQPQHF. The CDR3 DNA reads as TGTGCCAGTAGTATGACGGGCAGGGGAGGTCAGCCCCAGCATTTT.

This chain connects TRBV19 to TRBJ2-7, with 7 nucleotides matching TRBD1. The V gene end was trimmed by 4 bases and the J gene end by 2 bases; junction bases not matched to a gene: 5. The CDR3 runs 14 residues. CDR1 LNHDA and CDR2 SQIVND come from the germline V gene (reference sequence). The CDR3 DNA reads as TGTGCCAGTAGTAGGCGGACAGGTCCCTACGAGCAGTACTTC. Residues: CASSRRTGPYEQYF. The whole variable domain, remainder taken from reference TRBV19 and TRBJ2-7, is DGGITQSPKYLFRKEGQNVTLSCEQNLNHDAMYWYRQDPGQGLRLIYYSQIVNDFQKGDIAEGYSVSREKKESFPLTVTSAQKNPTAFYLCASSRRTGPYEQYFGPGTRLTVT.

The V gene is TRBV4-1, the J gene TRBJ2-1, with TRBD1 identical over 7 bases. Looked up from germline, CDR1 is MGHRA and CDR2 is YSYEKL. This CDR3 region has 15 residues. Trimming cost V 2 bases and J 2 bases; bases outside gene matches: 3. The chain's CDR3 is CASSQLGQTYNEQFF. As DNA, the CDR3 is TGCGCCAGCAGCCAATTGGGACAGACCTACAATGAGCAGTTCTTC.

In the case of this clone: Additional DNA sequences in this sample encode the identical CDR3. The chain recombines TRBV18 with TRBJ1-4; D remains ambiguous. Germline assignment: CDR1 KGHSH and CDR2 LQKENI. Trimming stripped 3 bases from V and 4 bases from J, with 6 bases between. The length of the CDR3 is 13 residues. CDR3 DNA: TGTGCCAGCTCACCCGGCGGTAATGAAAAACTGTTTTTT. Translation: CASSPGGNEKLFF.

The gene calls are TRBV6-2 or TRBV6-3 and TRBJ1-1; D might be TRBD1 (5 bases). There are 14 residues in the CDR3. CDR1 is MNHEY, CDR2 SVGEGT, per germline. V shed 5 bases and J shed 1 base, with 11 bases lying between them. The CDR3 sequence: CASSTGVPNTEAFF. The CDR3 DNA reads TGTGCCAGCAGTACGGGGGTGCCGAACACTGAAGCTTTCTTT.

This chain links TRBV7-8 with TRBJ1-6, with D tentatively TRBD1 (6 bases). The CDR3 is made up of 13 amino acids. V gave up 6 bases and J gave up 10 bases, with 13 bases separating them. Germline V gene data show CDR1 as SGHVS and CDR2 as FQNEAQ. CDR3 in amino acids: CASRGDTPSPLHF. CDR3 nucleotide sequence: TGTGCCAGCAGGGGGGACACCCCCTCACCCCTCCACTTT.

The chain joins TRBV6-5 to TRBJ2-3; 13 positions agree with TRBD2. This CDR3 region has 16 residues. J was trimmed by 6 bases and V by 0 bases; bases with no gene match: 3. From germline, CDR1 is MNHEY and CDR2 SVGAGI. The CDR3 nucleotides read TGTGCCAGCAGTTACTCGACTAGCGGGGGGTTGGATACGCAGTATTTT. As protein: CASSYSTSGGLDTQYF.

This chain connects TRBV30 to TRBJ2-5; 8 bases map to TRBD1. V was clipped by 3 bases and J by 4 bases; unmatched bases: 7. The CDR3 is 14 amino acids. The germline gives CDR1 GTSNPN, CDR2 SVGIG (reference sequence). The CDR3 coding sequence is TGTGCCTGGAGCCTGGACAGGGCGGTAGAGACCCAGTACTTC. Translation gives CAWSLDRAVETQYF.

This chain joins TRBV7-7 and TRBJ2-2; D could derive from TRBD1 or TRBD2 (5 bases each). The CDR3 is 14 residues long. With 2 bases removed from V and 6 bases from J, the gap between germline ends came to 10 bases. Per germline, CDR1 SSHAT and CDR2 FNYEAQ (reference sequence). This chain's CDR3 is CASSLLVGAGELFF. CDR3 nucleotide sequence: TGTGCCAGCAGCTTACTTGTGGGGGCCGGGGAGCTGTTTTTT.

This clone was detected once. The V call is TRBV5-4, the J call TRBJ2-7; a possible D gene is TRBD1 (6 bases). V was clipped by 0 bases and J by 5 bases, with 9 bases between them. Germline V gene sequence: CDR1 SGHNT, CDR2 YYREEE (reference sequence). There are 13 residues in the CDR3. In DNA form, the CDR3 reads TGTGCCAGCAGCTTGGGCAGGGGCGACGAGCAGTACTTC. Translation: CASSLGRGDEQYF.

A note on this clone: The same CDR3 can be traced to other DNA sequences in this sample. The genes are TRBV5-1 and TRBJ2-1; 7 positions match TRBD1. Germline CDR1 is SGHRS and CDR2 is YFSETQ. CDR3 length equals 14 residues. The junction had 1 base not matched to a gene; V was cut back by 0 bases and J by 4 bases. For the CDR3, the DNA is TGCGCCAGCAGCTTGGGGGACAGATACAATGAGCAGTTCTTC. It yields the protein CASSLGDRYNEQFF.

CDR3 sequence reads: CASRDRTYSGNTIYF. CDR3 DNA: TGTGCCAGTAGGGACAGGACCTACTCTGGAAACACCATATATTTT. The chain has TRBV19 and TRBJ1-3; 7 positions agree with TRBD1. Germline assignment: CDR1 LNHDA and CDR2 SQIVND (reference sequence). The CDR3 totals 15 residues. V trimming: 6 bases; J trimming: 0 bases; junction bases outside the gene matches: 5. The full variable domain, completed using reference TRBV19 and TRBJ1-3, is DGGITQSPKYLFRKEGQNVTLSCEQNLNHDAMYWYRQDPGQGLRLIYYSQIVNDFQKGDIAEGYSVSREKKESFPLTVTSAQKNPTAFYLCASRDRTYSGNTIYFGEGSWLTVV.

V and J are TRBV18 and TRBJ2-7; 9 positions match TRBD2. CDR3 length: 14 amino acids. V trimming: 6 bases; J trimming: 0 bases; junction bases outside the gene matches: 3. Germline loops: CDR1 KGHSH, CDR2 LQKENI. CDR3 DNA: TGTGCCAGCTCCCATAGCGGGGGCTCCTACGAGCAGTACTTC. It encodes CASSHSGGSYEQYF.

The chain couples TRBV19 to TRBJ1-5; D not certain. The CDR3 sequence is 13 residues long. V was clipped by 5 bases and J by 5 bases, with 10 bases between them. Germline loops: CDR1 LNHDA, CDR2 SQIVND (reference sequence). CDR3 in DNA: TGTGCCAGTAGTCCCCTTTTAGATCAGCCCCAGCATTTT. Translated, it gives CASSPLLDQPQHF.